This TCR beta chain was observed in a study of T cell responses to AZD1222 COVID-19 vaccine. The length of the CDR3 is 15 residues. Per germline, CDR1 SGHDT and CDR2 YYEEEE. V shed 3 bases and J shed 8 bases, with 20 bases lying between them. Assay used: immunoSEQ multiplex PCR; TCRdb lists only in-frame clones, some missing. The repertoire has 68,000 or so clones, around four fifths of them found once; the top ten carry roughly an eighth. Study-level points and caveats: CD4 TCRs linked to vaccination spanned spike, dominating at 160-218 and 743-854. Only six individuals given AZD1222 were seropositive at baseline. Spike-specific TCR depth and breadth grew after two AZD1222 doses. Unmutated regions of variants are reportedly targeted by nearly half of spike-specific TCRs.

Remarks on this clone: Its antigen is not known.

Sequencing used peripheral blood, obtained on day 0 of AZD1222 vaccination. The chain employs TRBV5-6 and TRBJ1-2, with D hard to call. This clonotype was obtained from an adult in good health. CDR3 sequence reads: CASSSILSAVSGYTF. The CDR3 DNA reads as TGTGCCAGCAGCTCAATTTTGTCGGCCGTATCCGGCTACACCTTC.